One and the same sample provided the 18 T cell receptor beta chains below, sequenced in a study of circulating and synovial CD4+ cells in juvenile arthritis. Method: immunoSEQ multiplex PCR; TCRdb's copy keeps in-frame clones and lacks some. The data show approximately 31,000 clones, about 95% seen once. Input material: CD4+ T cells from blood. The receptors derive from a human donor with juvenile idiopathic arthritis.

The chain is built from TRBV7-9 and TRBJ1-1; 7 bases are a match to TRBD1. V lost 5 bases, J lost 1 base, and 4 bases stayed unmatched. Germline CDR1 reads SEHNR; CDR2 reads FQNEAQ (reference sequence). This CDR3 comprises 14 residues. For the CDR3, the DNA is TGTGCCAGCAGCACTGGACAGGAGAACACTGAAGCTTTCTTT. Amino acids: CASSTGQENTEAFF.

The chain links TRBV29-1 to TRBJ2-3; 8 bases agree with TRBD2. J gave up 2 bases and V 5 bases, and 15 bases lay outside the gene matches. This CDR3 is built from 17 residues. The germline V gene has CDR1 SQVTM and CDR2 ANQGSEA. CDR3 protein: CSVRTALAVRATDTQYF. CDR3 DNA: TGCAGCGTTAGGACGGCACTAGCGGTTCGGGCCACAGATACGCAGTATTTT.

V is TRBV10-1 and J is TRBJ1-1; 7 bases align to TRBD1. The CDR3 contains 14 residues. Germline V lookup: CDR1 WNHNN, CDR2 SYGVQD (reference sequence). J gave up 1 base and V 5 bases, and 4 bases lay outside the gene matches. The CDR3 spells CASSLYRGNTEAFF. Here the CDR3 DNA reads TGCGCCAGCAGTTTATACAGGGGGAACACTGAAGCTTTCTTT.

The chain joins TRBV7-8 to TRBJ2-1; 8 nucleotides align to TRBD2. Trimming cost V 0 bases and J 6 bases; bases outside gene matches: 7. Germline V gene data show CDR1 as SGHVS and CDR2 as FQNEAQ. There are 16 residues in the CDR3. As DNA, the CDR3 is TGTGCCAGCAGCTTAGCGACCGGGACTAGGGCCAATGAGCAGTTCTTC. Protein: CASSLATGTRANEQFF.

The chain links TRBV6-1 to TRBJ2-7, with 10 bases aligning to TRBD1. Trimming removed 3 bases from V and 4 bases from J; junction bases left unmatched: 9. Germline V gives CDR1 MNHNS, CDR2 SASEGT. The CDR3 contains 16 residues. The CDR3 spells CASSDLGRTGGYEQYF. CDR3 sequence (DNA): TGTGCCAGCAGTGACCTTGGTAGGACAGGGGGTTACGAGCAGTACTTC.

The chain uses TRBV6-1 and TRBJ2-2, with D unclear. V lost 2 bases and J lost 5, with 6 bases in between. CDR3 length: 13 residues. Germline V gene data show CDR1 as MNHNS and CDR2 as SASEGT. The CDR3: CASSELQTGELFF. The DNA for the CDR3 is TGTGCCAGCAGTGAATTACAGACCGGGGAGCTGTTTTTT.

V is TRBV10-2 and J is TRBJ2-3; 8 positions agree with TRBD1. The CDR3 covers 15 residues. CDR1 is WSHSY and CDR2 is SAAADI in the germline V gene. J lost 3 bases, V lost 4 bases, and 6 bases had no gene match. The CDR3 bases are TGCGCCAGCAGTGGACAGGGGAGTGGGACAGATACGCAGTATTTT. Amino acid sequence: CASSGQGSGTDTQYF.

The CDR3 region has the DNA TGCGCCAGCAGCCCCGACGGGAGGTTGGAGACCCAGTACTTC. Amino acid sequence: CASSPDGRLETQYF. This chain uses TRBV5-1 with TRBJ2-5; 7 bases are a match to TRBD2. Germline trimming cut 4 bases from V and 5 bases from J; bases unmatched to any gene: 8. The CDR3 is made up of 14 amino acids. CDR1 is SGHRS and CDR2 is YFSETQ in the germline V gene. Combining the CDR3 with reference TRBV5-1 and TRBJ2-5 gives the whole variable domain KAGVTQTPRYLIKTRGQQVTLSCSPISGHRSVSWYQQTPGQGLQFLFEYFSETQRNKGNFPGRFSGRQFSNSRSEMNVSTLELGDSALYLCASSPDGRLETQYFGPGTRLLVL.

The V and J genes are TRBV30 and TRBJ1-1; 10 bases agree with TRBD1. Per germline, CDR1 GTSNPN and CDR2 SVGIG (reference sequence). The CDR3 runs 15 residues. Losses at the gene ends were 2 bases for V and 4 bases for J; bases not matched to a gene: 7. CDR3 bases: TGTGCCTGGAGTAAACGACAGGGGGCGACCACTGAAGCTTTCTTT. Encoded protein: CAWSKRQGATTEAFF.

This chain links TRBV9 with TRBJ2-3; no reliable D call. The V end was cut by 1 base, the J end by 3 bases, with 12 bases between. This CDR3 has 15 residues. Germline CDR1 reads SGDLS; CDR2 reads YYNGEE. This CDR3 is CASSVLSMWTDTQYF. Written as DNA, the CDR3 is TGTGCCAGCAGCGTATTGAGTATGTGGACAGATACGCAGTATTTT.

The genes are TRBV7-6 and TRBJ2-1, with 8 bases that match TRBD1. CDR1 SGHVS and CDR2 FNYEAQ come from the germline V gene. The V segment lost 0 bases and the J segment 4 bases; nucleotides outside the gene matches: 5. This CDR3 is built from 16 residues. The chain's CDR3 is CASSLATGQGYNEQFF. The CDR3 DNA reads as TGTGCCAGCAGCTTAGCTACTGGACAGGGATACAATGAGCAGTTCTTC.

CDR3 sequence (DNA): TGTGCCAGTAGTGTACGCCCGACAGGGTCCGGGGAGCTGTTTTTT. It translates to CASSVRPTGSGELFF. The chain combines TRBV19 with TRBJ2-2; 7 bases line up with TRBD1. The CDR3 extends over 15 amino acids. Unmatched junction bases numbered 9, after V lost 5 bases and J lost 6 bases. Germline values: CDR1 LNHDA, CDR2 SQIVND (reference sequence).

The rearrangement links TRBV29-1 to TRBJ1-1, with D tentatively TRBD1 (6 bases). The CDR3 spans 19 residues. V shed 6 bases and J shed 2 bases, with 31 bases lying between them. Germline V gene sequence: CDR1 SQVTM, CDR2 ANQGSEA. Here the CDR3 reads CSVSPGWRGARGLNTEAFF. CDR3 nucleotide sequence: TGCAGCGTCTCGCCCGGGTGGCGGGGGGCGCGGGGATTAAACACTGAAGCTTTCTTT.

CDR3 bases: TGTGCCAGCGCTGACAGGGGATCCGAAAAACTGTTTTTT. As protein: CASADRGSEKLFF. This chain connects TRBV2 to TRBJ1-4, with 8 bases lining up with TRBD1. Trimming cost V 8 bases and J 8 bases; bases outside gene matches: 7. The CDR3 totals 13 residues. Germline V gives CDR1 SNHLY, CDR2 FYNNEI.

The gene calls are TRBV5-4 and TRBJ2-5; 11 bases align to TRBD2. Trimming cost V 2 bases and J 7 bases; bases outside gene matches: 16. Germline V gives CDR1 SGHNT, CDR2 YYREEE (reference sequence). This CDR3 region has 18 residues. CDR3 loop: CASSFLSGGAHWFATQYF. In DNA, the CDR3 is TGTGCCAGCAGCTTCCTTAGCGGGGGGGCCCATTGGTTTGCGACCCAGTACTTC. The complete variable domain, with remaining parts taken from reference TRBV5-4 and TRBJ2-5, reads ETGVTQSPTHLIKTRGQQVTLRCSSQSGHNTVSWYQQALGQGPQFIFQYYREEENGRGNFPPRFSGLQFPNYSSELNVNALELDDSALYLCASSFLSGGAHWFATQYFGPGTRLLVL.

The chain combines TRBV7-9 with TRBJ2-5, with TRBD2 matching over 14 bases. The CDR3 spans 18 residues. V lost 0 bases, J lost 6 bases, and 9 bases stayed unmatched. CDR1 and CDR2 (germline): SEHNR, FQNEAQ (reference sequence). The CDR3 DNA reads TGTGCCAGCAGCTTAGCGGTGGCGAGACTAGCGGGAGGGAAGACCCAGTACTTC. Protein: CASSLAVARLAGGKTQYF.

V and J are TRBV19 and TRBJ1-3; D possibly corresponds to TRBD1 (5 bases). Germline CDR1 reads LNHDA; CDR2 reads SQIVND (reference sequence). The V gene lost 7 bases and the J gene lost 0 bases, with 16 bases spanning the gap. The CDR3 contains 16 residues. The CDR3 region is CASNIAERGSGNTIYF. The CDR3 DNA reads as TGTGCCAGTAACATCGCGGAAAGGGGCTCTGGAAACACCATATATTTT.

This clone was seen just once. The chain couples TRBV11-3 to TRBJ2-1; 8 positions agree with TRBD1. V gave up 4 bases and J gave up 3 bases; unmatched junction bases: 5. The V gene's germline CDR1 is SGHNT and CDR2 YENEEA. The length of the CDR3 is 15 residues. CDR3 DNA sequence: TGTGCCAGCAGCTCGACAGGGGCCCTCTACAATGAGCAGTTCTTC. Translating gives CASSSTGALYNEQFF.